The T cell receptor beta chain under discussion was sequenced for a study of cytomegalovirus exposure and HLA in healthy donors. Clones were read by immunoSEQ multiplex PCR, and TCRdb kept only the in-frame ones, dropping some. Seen here are 200,000 to 250,000 clones, around 87% observed once, and the top ten hold roughly 2%. This receptor was taken from a woman younger than 30 in good health and CMV-seropositive. Sequenced input: PBMCs.

CDR3 nucleotides: TGTGCCAGCAGTGTGCGGGACTCCTACAATGAGCAGTTCTTC. As protein: CASSVRDSYNEQFF. This sequence joins TRBV6-4 and TRBJ2-1; the D gene is possibly TRBD2 (6 bases). Trimming took 4 bases from V and 0 from J, leaving 7 bases between them. The CDR3 loop spans 14 amino acids. Germline V lookup: CDR1 MRHNA, CDR2 SNTAGT.